These T cell receptor beta chains were read from a single sample in a study of T cells after yellow fever vaccination. TCRdb ran MiXCR on the 5' RACE reads and lists one entry per CDR3 protein. The table has hundreds of thousands of distinct CDR3 sequences, 10% to 15% seen once. The sample in question was PBMCs, obtained on the day of the yellow fever booster vaccination. The receptors stem from a man aged 30 to 39 who received the YFV17D yellow fever vaccine. CDR3s include the opening cysteine and the closing phenylalanine or tryptophan. D genes are given only for firm matches. The size field is filled for only some rows; it gives once, few, many or a size class.

J gene: TRBJ1-5; clone size: many; V gene: TRBV12-3/TRBV12-4; D gene: TRBD1; CDR3 DNA: TGTGCCAGCAGTTCCTCGTATACAGGGGGCAATCAGCCCCAGCATTTT; CDR3 protein: CASSSSYTGGNQPQHF
J gene: TRBJ2-5; clone size: few; V gene: TRBV24-1; D gene: NA; CDR3 DNA: TGTGCCACCAGTGCCCCGGGCGAAGGAGAGACCCAGTACTTC; CDR3 protein: CATSAPGEGETQYF
J gene: TRBJ2-7; clone size: NA; V gene: TRBV15; D gene: NA; CDR3 DNA: TGTGCCACCAGCATTCAAGATCTAGCCTACGAGCAGTACTTC; CDR3 protein: CATSIQDLAYEQYF
J gene: TRBJ2-2; clone size: few; V gene: TRBV4-3; D gene: NA; CDR3 DNA: TGCGCCAGCAGCCAGGGTCTTAGCGCCTCGAACACCGGGGAGCTGTTTTTT; CDR3 protein: CASSQGLSASNTGELFF
J gene: TRBJ2-3; clone size: few; V gene: TRBV20-1; D gene: NA; CDR3 DNA: TGCAGTGCTAGTCCCCCATGGGGGGACGACCTTAGCACAGATACGCAGTATTTT; CDR3 protein: CSASPPWGDDLSTDTQYF
J gene: TRBJ2-7; clone size: few; V gene: TRBV27; D gene: NA; CDR3 DNA: TGTGCCAGCAGTTCCTACCGAAGCTCCTACGAGCAGTACTTC; CDR3 protein: CASSSYRSSYEQYF
J gene: TRBJ1-1; clone size: NA; V gene: TRBV7-8; D gene: NA; CDR3 DNA: TGTGCCAGCAGCCCCTACACAGGGTTAAGAACTGAAGCTTTCTTT; CDR3 protein: CASSPYTGLRTEAFF
J gene: TRBJ1-5; clone size: few; V gene: TRBV10-2; D gene: TRBD1; CDR3 DNA: TGCGCCAGCCAAGGACAGGGCGATAGCAATCAGCCCCAGCATTTT; CDR3 protein: CASQGQGDSNQPQHF
J gene: TRBJ2-1; clone size: many; V gene: TRBV7-2; D gene: NA; CDR3 DNA: TGTGCCAGCAGCTTAGGGGCCAGGGACGAGCAGTTCTTC; CDR3 protein: CASSLGARDEQFF
J gene: TRBJ2-2; clone size: few; V gene: TRBV20-1; D gene: NA; CDR3 DNA: TGCAGTGCTAGACTGGGTGACACCGGGGAGCTGTTTTTT; CDR3 protein: CSARLGDTGELFF
J gene: TRBJ2-4; clone size: few; V gene: TRBV13; D gene: NA; CDR3 DNA: TGTGCCAGCAGCCCCCAAGCGGACGGGAAAAACATTCAGTACTTC; CDR3 protein: CASSPQADGKNIQYF
J gene: TRBJ2-7; clone size: NA; V gene: TRBV14; D gene: TRBD2; CDR3 DNA: TGTGCCAGCAGCCGTCTTGGAACTAGCGGGACCTACGAGCAGTACTTC; CDR3 protein: CASSRLGTSGTYEQYF
J gene: TRBJ2-1; clone size: few; V gene: TRBV28; D gene: NA; CDR3 DNA: TGTGCCAGCAGTTTAGCGCAGGGGAGAGGGGGCTCCTACAATGAGCAGTTCTTC; CDR3 protein: CASSLAQGRGGSYNEQFF
J gene: TRBJ1-4; clone size: NA; V gene: TRBV19; D gene: NA; CDR3 DNA: TGTGCCAGTAGTAAGGGACCAATCGAAAAACTGTTTTTT; CDR3 protein: CASSKGPIEKLFF
J gene: TRBJ1-1; clone size: few; V gene: TRBV6-2/TRBV6-3; D gene: NA; CDR3 DNA: TGTGCCAGCACCTCACAGGGTTCTGGAGCTTTCTTT; CDR3 protein: CASTSQGSGAFF